This TCR beta chain derives from a study of type 1 and type 2 diabetes patients. About the study: Magnetic bead positive selection isolated CD4+ or CD8+ T cells from PBMCs.

With regard to this clonotype: The antigen is undetermined.

The PCR template was genomic DNA. The TCR beta CDR3 region was amplified using 30 forward and 13 reverse primers. TCRdb re-called the multiplex PCR reads through MiXCR, storing one row per CDR3 protein. The sample yields some 250,000 distinct CDR3 sequences, around 47% seen once. Study results and limitations: In CD4+ and CD8+ T cells, type 2 diabetes diversity exceeded type 1. Type 2 diabetes patients had few highly-expanded CD4+ clones, median one.

Germline loops: CDR1 MGHRA, CDR2 YSYEKL. The CDR3 is 18 residues long. V was pared by 1 base and J by 0 bases, with 7 bases of the junction left unmatched. Sequenced: peripheral blood mononuclear cells (PBMCs). The chain uses TRBV4-1 and TRBJ2-7; 12 bases fit TRBD2. The sequence was collected from a man in his late teens or twenties with type 2 diabetes. In DNA, the CDR3 is TGCGCCAGCAGCCAAGGTTACGGACTAGCGGGGTACTCCTACGAGCAGTACTTC. Its protein is CASSQGYGLAGYSYEQYF.